A single sample is the source of the 18 T cell receptor beta chains below, sequenced in a study of T cells after yellow fever vaccination. One entry per CDR3 protein, called by TCRdb with MiXCR from the 5' RACE reads. Of about 340,000 distinct CDR3 sequences in the sample, over 8% were seen once. This specimen was PBMCs, taken on the day of the first yellow fever vaccination. The receptors originated from a young man who received the YFV17D yellow fever vaccine.

J is TRBJ2-6 and V is TRBV29-1, with 8 bases fitting TRBD1. V dropped 5 bases and J dropped 10; count of bases not matched to a gene: 10. Germline values: CDR1 SQVTM, CDR2 ANQGSEA. CDR3 size: 14 residues. The CDR3, as DNA: TGCAGCGTTACAGACAGGGGCAAGGGGAACGTCCTGACTTTC. Its translation: CSVTDRGKGNVLTF.

This clonotype was observed a handful of times. The chain combines TRBV10-2 with TRBJ2-7; 10 nucleotides align to TRBD1. Trimming at V came to 6 bases and at J to 5 bases, leaving 16 bases not matched to a gene. In germline, CDR1 is WSHSY, CDR2 SAAADI. The CDR3 loop spans 17 amino acids. CDR3 sequence (DNA): TGCGCCAGCAGCGAGACCGGGACAGGGGTTTTAGAGAACGAGCAGTACTTC. Encoded protein: CASSETGTGVLENEQYF.

This clonotype was seen a few times. This sequence joins TRBV6-2 or TRBV6-3 and TRBJ2-2; a possible D gene is TRBD1 (5 bases). Trimming took 5 bases from V and 3 from J, leaving 10 bases between them. This CDR3 has 14 residues. Germline V gives CDR1 MNHEY, CDR2 SVGEGT. CDR3 nucleotide sequence: TGTGCCAGCAGTCCACAGGTCGACACCGGGGAGCTGTTTTTT. It encodes CASSPQVDTGELFF.

The rearrangement joins TRBV5-5 to TRBJ2-5; D perhaps matches TRBD2 (5 bases). From germline, CDR1 is SGHKS and CDR2 YYEKEE (reference sequence). The germline V and J ends were trimmed by 1 base and 3 bases, with 16 bases remaining between them. The CDR3 runs 16 residues. CDR3 in amino acids: CASSLYRGEVEETQYF. For the CDR3, the DNA is TGTGCCAGCAGCTTGTACCGGGGAGAGGTTGAAGAGACCCAGTACTTC.

V and J are TRBV5-1 and TRBJ1-1; D gene ambiguous. The CDR3 has 14 amino acids. Germline-derived CDR1 and CDR2 are SGHRS and YFSETQ. Trimming took off 0 bases at V and 2 bases at J, with 8 bases between the two ends. This CDR3 reads CASSLGFGNTEAFF. The DNA for the CDR3 is TGCGCCAGCAGCTTGGGTTTCGGTAACACTGAAGCTTTCTTT.

This clonotype was found many times. The genes are TRBV9 and TRBJ1-2, with D perhaps TRBD1 (5 bases). V lost 2 bases and J 4 bases, leaving 9 bases between the germline ends. CDR1 SGDLS and CDR2 YYNGEE come from the germline V gene. The CDR3 extends over 13 amino acids. CDR3 residues: CASSVEGPYGYTF. In DNA, the CDR3 is TGTGCCAGCAGCGTCGAGGGGCCCTATGGCTACACCTTC.

This clonotype has a count of ten or more. The V and J genes are TRBV5-1 and TRBJ1-6, with a tentative D call TRBD1 (5 bases). The germline V gene encodes CDR1 SGHRS and CDR2 YFSETQ. This CDR3 comprises 15 residues. Trimming cost V 0 bases and J 10 bases, with 14 bases left between them. The CDR3, as DNA: TGCGCCAGCAGCTTGGACGGGGCGAGAAACTCACCCCTCCACTTT. Translation gives CASSLDGARNSPLHF.

This clonotype was detected a few times. The chain uses TRBV7-9 and TRBJ2-7, with D perhaps TRBD1 (6 bases). CDR3 length equals 15 residues. Germline CDR1 is SEHNR and CDR2 is FQNEAQ (reference sequence). V lost 5 bases and J lost 0, with 14 bases in between. CDR3 sequence (DNA): TGTGCCAGCAGCAAACCGGGACACCTCTCCTACGAGCAGTACTTC. Translating it yields CASSKPGHLSYEQYF.

This clonotype was detected only once. A clone one base away is much larger, so this may be a read error. Because the CDR3 is missing its conserved closing phenylalanine or tryptophan, this is likely a read error. V and J are TRBV11-2 and TRBJ1-5; D is uncertain. The germline gives CDR1 SGHAT, CDR2 FQNNGV. V lost 4 bases and J lost 4, with 5 bases in between. The CDR3 totals 12 residues. The CDR3, as DNA: TGTGCCAGCAGCTCACAGAATCAGCCCCAGCATCTT. Its protein is CASSSQNQPQHL.

This clonotype was seen more than once but under ten times. V gene TRBV5-4 combines with J gene TRBJ2-3, with 10 bases matching TRBD1. V trimming: 4 bases; J trimming: 1 base; junction bases outside the gene matches: 6. The CDR3 length is 16 residues. Germline V lookup: CDR1 SGHNT, CDR2 YYREEE (reference sequence). In DNA form, the CDR3 reads TGTGCCAGCAGCCCCGGACAGGGGGTGGGCACAGATACGCAGTATTTT. It specifies CASSPGQGVGTDTQYF.

The rearrangement joins TRBV11-3 to TRBJ2-7; weak D call: TRBD2 (6 bases). Germline-derived CDR1 and CDR2 are SGHNT and YENEEA. The germline V and J ends were trimmed by 1 base and 4 bases, with 17 bases remaining between them. The length of the CDR3 is 16 residues. The CDR3 reads CASSLVGGEILYEQYV. CDR3 coding DNA: TGTGCCAGCAGCTTAGTAGGAGGGGAGATTCTTTACGAGCAGTACGTC.

The rearrangement links TRBV14 to TRBJ2-3; 7 bases fit TRBD2. CDR1 is SGHDN and CDR2 is FVKESK in the germline V gene. Trimming removed 4 bases from V and 5 bases from J; junction bases left unmatched: 9. The CDR3 spans 15 residues. The CDR3 region is CASSPRSGGRDTQYF. The CDR3 DNA sequence: TGTGCCAGCAGCCCCAGGAGCGGCGGGAGAGATACGCAGTATTTT.

The chain combines TRBV24-1 with TRBJ2-3; D unclear. The CDR3 has 13 amino acids. V lost 4 bases to trimming and J lost 2 bases, with 6 bases between them. CDR1 is KGHDR, CDR2 SFDVKD, per germline. The chain's CDR3 is CATSEPPTDTQYF. The CDR3 DNA reads TGTGCCACCAGTGAGCCCCCCACAGATACGCAGTATTTT.

The J gene is TRBJ2-5, the V gene TRBV12-3 or TRBV12-4, with 12 nucleotides matching TRBD1. There are 15 residues in the CDR3. J was trimmed by 5 bases and V by 5 bases; bases with no gene match: 6. CDR3 DNA sequence: TGTGCCAGCAGTACGGGACAGGGGGCGATGGAGACCCAGTACTTC. Protein sequence: CASSTGQGAMETQYF.

This chain joins TRBV4-3 and TRBJ1-6; TRBD1 might be the D (6 bases). V was clipped by 4 bases and J by 0 bases, with 7 bases between them. CDR3 size: 15 residues. Looked up from germline, CDR1 is LGHNA and CDR2 is YSLEER. The CDR3, as DNA: TGCGCCAGCAGCCGGGGGGCCTCCTATAATTCACCCCTCCACTTT. Its translation: CASSRGASYNSPLHF.

This clonotype occurred a few times. This chain uses TRBV5-1 with TRBJ1-1; TRBD1 might be the D (5 bases). The V gene lost 5 bases and the J gene lost 0 bases, with 11 bases spanning the gap. The V gene's germline CDR1 is SGHRS and CDR2 YFSETQ. This CDR3 is 14 amino acids long. The CDR3 DNA is TGCGCCAGCAGAGGACGGGACCTGAACACTGAAGCTTTCTTT. Residues: CASRGRDLNTEAFF.

This clonotype appeared a few times. The rearrangement uses TRBV10-3 and TRBJ1-2; 8 bases align to TRBD1. J gave up 4 bases and V 6 bases, and 7 bases lay outside the gene matches. The CDR3 loop spans 14 amino acids. Germline V gene sequence: CDR1 ENHRY, CDR2 SYGVKD. CDR3 amino acids: CAIRGQVGFYGYTF. The CDR3, as DNA: TGTGCCATCAGGGGACAGGTCGGGTTCTATGGCTACACCTTC.

The chain couples TRBV25-1 to TRBJ2-5; 7 positions match TRBD1. The CDR3 consists of 14 residues. With V trimmed by 2 bases and J by 2 bases, 2 bases remained unmatched. The germline gives CDR1 MGHDK, CDR2 SYGVNS. In DNA, the CDR3 is TGTGCCAGCAGTGAACTGGGACAGCAAGAGACCCAGTACTTC. Translating gives CASSELGQQETQYF.